This T cell receptor (beta chain) comes out of a study of T cell responses to AZD1222 COVID-19 vaccine. Study-wide results and limits: Recipients of two AZD1222 doses showed rising Spike-specific TCR breadth and depth.

A remark on this clone: Its antigen remains unknown.

The CDR3 is 18 amino acids. V was clipped by 4 bases and J by 5 bases; unmatched bases: 17. Looked up from germline, CDR1 is SGHNT and CDR2 is YYREEE (reference sequence). Generated by immunoSEQ multiplex PCR, the TCRdb table keeps only in-frame clones and is missing some. Of more than 95,000 clones listed, less than 95% are singletons. The chain carries TRBV5-4 and TRBJ2-3; TRBD2 agrees at 9 bases. Specimen: peripheral blood, collected on day 0 of MenACWY control vaccination. The origin of this receptor is an adult in good health. The CDR3 spells CASSRWYGGGARVDTQYF. CDR3 nucleotide sequence: TGTGCCAGCAGCCGGTGGTATGGCGGGGGGGCCCGCGTAGATACGCAGTATTTT.